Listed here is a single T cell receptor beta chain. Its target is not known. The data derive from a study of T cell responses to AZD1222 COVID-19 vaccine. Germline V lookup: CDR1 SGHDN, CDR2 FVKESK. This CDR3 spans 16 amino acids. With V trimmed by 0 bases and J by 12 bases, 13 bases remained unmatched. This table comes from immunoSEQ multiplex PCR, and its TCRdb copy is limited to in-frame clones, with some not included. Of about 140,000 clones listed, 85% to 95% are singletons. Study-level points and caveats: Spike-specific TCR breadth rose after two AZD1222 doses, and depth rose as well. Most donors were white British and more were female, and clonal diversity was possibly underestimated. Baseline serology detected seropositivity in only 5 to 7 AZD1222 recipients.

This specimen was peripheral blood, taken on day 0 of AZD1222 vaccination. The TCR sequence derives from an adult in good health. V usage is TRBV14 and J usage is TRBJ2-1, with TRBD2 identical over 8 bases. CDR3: CASSQDWGLGLQWQFF. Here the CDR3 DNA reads TGTGCCAGCAGCCAAGATTGGGGACTAGGACTCCAGTGGCAGTTCTTC.